Listed below are T cell receptor beta chains from one sample, sequenced in a study of blood T cell repertoires in COVID-19. Libraries were prepared by immunoSEQ multiplex PCR; TCRdb keeps only in-frame clonotypes and omits some of them. Of approximately 200,000 clones in the sample, approximately 88% were seen once. The source material was PBMCs or T cells enriched from blood (not recorded which). All receptors derive from a woman aged 30 to 39 who had been exposed to COVID-19. Both conserved end residues are part of each CDR3. Each record gives: V gene, clone size, D gene, J gene, CDR3 DNA, CDR3 protein. A D gene is named only where the DNA matches it firmly. Not all rows give a size; the values are once, few, many and, for expanded clones, a class.

TRBV6-9,NA,NA,TRBJ2-5,TGTGCCAGCAGTCCCCCGACAGGCATCCGGGAGACCCAGTACTTC,CASSPPTGIRETQYF
TRBV2,NA,NA,TRBJ2-7,TGTGCCAGCAGTGCGAGGGTTCGCGAGCAGTACTTC,CASSARVREQYF
TRBV11-3,NA,NA,TRBJ2-1,TGTGCCAGCAGCTTAGGAGGCGGGATCCCCTACAATGAGCAGTTCTTC,CASSLGGGIPYNEQFF
TRBV28,NA,NA,TRBJ2-7,TGTGCCAGCAAACGACGGGATTCCAGCTACGAGCAGTACTTC,CASKRRDSSYEQYF
TRBV7-2,NA,NA,TRBJ2-7,TGTGCCAGCAGCTTAGGAAGGGCCCAGGGGGGCGAGCAGTACTTC,CASSLGRAQGGEQYF
TRBV24-1,NA,TRBD1,TRBJ1-2,TGTGCCACCAGTGATGTGGACAGGGAAGGCTACACCTTC,CATSDVDREGYTF
TRBV19,many,NA,TRBJ2-7,TGTGCCAGTAGTATAGGGGCGGGCGAGCAGTACTTC,CASSIGAGEQYF
TRBV5-5,NA,NA,TRBJ1-1,TGTGCCAGCAGCCGGACAGTTAACACTGAAGCTTTCTTT,CASSRTVNTEAFF
TRBV2,NA,TRBD1,TRBJ1-2,TGTGCCAGCAGCGACCGGACAGGGGAACCTAACTATGGCTACACCTTC,CASSDRTGEPNYGYTF
TRBV4-1,NA,TRBD1,TRBJ2-1,TGCGCCAGCAGGGACGGGACAGGGCCTTACAATGAGCAGTTCTTC,CASRDGTGPYNEQFF
TRBV6-5,NA,NA,TRBJ2-1,TGTGCCAGCACAGTATTTAATGAGCAGTTCTTC,CASTVFNEQFF
TRBV28,NA,NA,TRBJ1-5,TGTGCCAGCAGCTCGAATAGGGGAAACAGGGCTCAGCCCCAGCATTTT,CASSSNRGNRAQPQHF
TRBV7-2,NA,TRBD1,TRBJ1-4,TGTGCCAGCAGCTTGGACAGGGGGCTGGATGAAAAACTGTTTTTT,CASSLDRGLDEKLFF
TRBV7-9,NA,TRBD2,TRBJ2-2,TGTGCCAGCAGCTTACCGTCGGGACTAGCGGGAGGGAACGGGGAGCTGTTTTTT,CASSLPSGLAGGNGELFF
TRBV29-1,NA,TRBD1,TRBJ2-7,TGCAGCGTTGTCAAGCCGGACAGGGCCTCCTACGAGCAGTACTTC,CSVVKPDRASYEQYF